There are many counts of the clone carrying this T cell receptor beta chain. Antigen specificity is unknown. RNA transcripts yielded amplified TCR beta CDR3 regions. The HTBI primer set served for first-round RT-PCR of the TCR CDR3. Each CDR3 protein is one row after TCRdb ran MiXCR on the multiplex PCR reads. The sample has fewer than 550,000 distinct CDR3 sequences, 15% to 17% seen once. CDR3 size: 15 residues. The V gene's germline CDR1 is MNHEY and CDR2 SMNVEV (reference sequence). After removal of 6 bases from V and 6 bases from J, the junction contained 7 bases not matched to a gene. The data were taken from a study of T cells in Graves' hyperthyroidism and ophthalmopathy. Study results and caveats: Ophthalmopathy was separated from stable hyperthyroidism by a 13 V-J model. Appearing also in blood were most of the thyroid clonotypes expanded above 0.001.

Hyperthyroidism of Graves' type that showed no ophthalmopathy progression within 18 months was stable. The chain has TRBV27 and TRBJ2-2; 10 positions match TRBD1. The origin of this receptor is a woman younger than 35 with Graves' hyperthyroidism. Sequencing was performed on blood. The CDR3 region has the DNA TGTGCCAGCAGGTTCGGGACAGGGGACGCCGGGGAGCTGTTTTTT. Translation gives CASRFGTGDAGELFF.